There are a few counts of the clone carrying this T cell receptor beta chain. The sample is drawn from a study of T-cell reconstitution after alpha-beta-depleted transplantation in children. Germline V gene data show CDR1 as SGHKS and CDR2 as YYEKEE (reference sequence). V was pared by 5 bases and J by 5 bases, with 9 bases of the junction left unmatched. The CDR3 totals 14 residues. The library targeted TCRbeta and was prepared with unique molecular identifiers. TCRdb reprocessed the PCR reads with MiXCR, giving one entry per CDR3 protein. The table records hundreds of thousands of distinct CDR3 sequences, 10% to 15% of them present only once.

The V call is TRBV5-5, the J call TRBJ2-5; the match to TRBD1 covers 7 bases. The sample was PBMCs, mostly from graft donor cells, taken 360 days after TCRalphabeta/CD19-depleted stem cell transplant. The receptor comes from a male patient under 18 who had a stem cell transplant for acute myeloid leukemia, so the T cells may come from the graft donor. The CDR3 here is CASRKTGEQETQYF. For the CDR3, the DNA is TGTGCCAGCAGAAAAACAGGGGAACAGGAGACCCAGTACTTC. Together with reference TRBV5-5 and TRBJ2-5, the CDR3 gives the full variable domain: DAGVTQSPTHLIKTRGQQVTLRCSPISGHKSVSWYQQVLGQGPQFIFQYYEKEERGRGNFPDRFSARQFPNYSSELNVNALLLGDSALYLCASRKTGEQETQYFGPGTRLLVL.